This T cell receptor beta chain was retrieved from a study of CD8 T cells in ankylosing spondylitis. General study results and limits: Among TCR beta sequences, a motif of several highly homologous variants appeared characteristic of ankylosing spondylitis blood. Disease-linked clones displayed a CD8+ phenotype and appeared relatively rarely in peripheral blood. Reportedly, matched ankylosing spondylitis synovial fluid was significantly enriched for disease-linked clones.

Germline V gene data show CDR1 as MNHEY and CDR2 as SMNVEV (reference sequence). Trimming took 10 bases from V and 8 from J, leaving 18 bases between them. This CDR3 is built from 13 residues. Making use of molecular barcodes, quantitative 5'-RACE generated TCR beta libraries. TCRdb reanalysed the 5' RACE reads using MiXCR and keeps one entry per CDR3 protein. The table records about 450,000 distinct CDR3 sequences, roughly 26% of them present only once. Of note for this clonotype: Its specificity is unknown.

The source material was blood, either unsorted or a sorted T cell fraction (not recorded which). J is TRBJ2-1 and V is TRBV27, with D hard to call. This TCR was sampled from a male donor with ankylosing spondylitis. The CDR3 reads CATRQRVVHEQFF. The CDR3 region has the DNA TGTGCCACGCGGCAAAGGGTTGTCCATGAGCAGTTCTTC.